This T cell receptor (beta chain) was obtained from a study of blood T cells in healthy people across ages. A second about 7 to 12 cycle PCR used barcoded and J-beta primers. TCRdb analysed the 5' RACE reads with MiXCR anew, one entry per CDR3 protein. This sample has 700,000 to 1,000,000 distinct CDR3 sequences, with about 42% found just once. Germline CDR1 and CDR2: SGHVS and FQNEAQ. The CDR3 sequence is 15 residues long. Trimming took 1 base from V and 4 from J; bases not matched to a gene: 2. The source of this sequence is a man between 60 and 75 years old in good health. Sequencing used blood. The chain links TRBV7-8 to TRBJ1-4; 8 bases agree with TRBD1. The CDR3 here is CASSLGTGFNEKLFF. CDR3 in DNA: TGTGCCAGCAGCTTAGGGACAGGGTTTAATGAAAAACTGTTTTTT.